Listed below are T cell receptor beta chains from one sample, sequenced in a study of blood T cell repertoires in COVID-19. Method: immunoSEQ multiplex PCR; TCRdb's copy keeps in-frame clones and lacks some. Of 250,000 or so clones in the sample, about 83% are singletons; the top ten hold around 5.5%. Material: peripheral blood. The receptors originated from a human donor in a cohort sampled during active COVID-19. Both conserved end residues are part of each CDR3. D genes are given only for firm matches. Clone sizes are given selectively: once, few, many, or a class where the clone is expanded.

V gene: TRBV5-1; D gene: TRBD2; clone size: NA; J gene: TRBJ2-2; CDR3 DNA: TGCGCCAGCAGCGGCGGACTAGCGGGCCTAGGGACCGGGGAGCTGTTTTTT; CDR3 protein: CASSGGLAGLGTGELFF
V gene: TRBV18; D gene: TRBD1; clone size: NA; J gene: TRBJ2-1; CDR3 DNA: TGTGCCAGCTCACCTGGACAGGGGGTGGATGAGCAGTTCTTC; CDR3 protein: CASSPGQGVDEQFF
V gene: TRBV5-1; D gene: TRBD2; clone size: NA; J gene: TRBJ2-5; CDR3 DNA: TGCGCCAGCAGTAATGCCCTAGCGGCAAGTCGAAAGACCCAGTACTTC; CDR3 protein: CASSNALAASRKTQYF
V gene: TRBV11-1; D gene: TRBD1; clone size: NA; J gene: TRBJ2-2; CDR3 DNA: TGTGCCAGCACCCTAACGACAGGGGGTGACACCGGGGAGCTGTTTTTT; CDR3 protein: CASTLTTGGDTGELFF
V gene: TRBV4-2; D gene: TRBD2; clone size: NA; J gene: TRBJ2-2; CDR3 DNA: TGTGCCAGCAGCCTCTCTAGCGGTGACGCCGACGGGGAGCTGTTTTTT; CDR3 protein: CASSLSSGDADGELFF
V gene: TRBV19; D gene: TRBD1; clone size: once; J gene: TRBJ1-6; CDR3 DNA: TGTGCCAGTCGTCGACAGGGGGCAAGACGGGACTCACCCCTCCACTTT; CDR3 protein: CASRRQGARRDSPLHF
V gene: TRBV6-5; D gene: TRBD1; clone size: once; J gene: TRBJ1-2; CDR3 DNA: TGTGCCAGCACCCCAATCTGGACAGGGGTAAATGGCTACACCTTC; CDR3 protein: CASTPIWTGVNGYTF
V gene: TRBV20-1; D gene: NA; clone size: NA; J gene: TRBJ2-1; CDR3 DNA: TGCAGTGCTAGTTGGGTTTCAAGCGGTCAATTTCGGAATGAGCAGTTCTTC; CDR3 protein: CSASWVSSGQFRNEQFF
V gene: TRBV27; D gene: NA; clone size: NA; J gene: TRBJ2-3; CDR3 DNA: TGTGCCAGCAGTTTTAGCCCAGATACGCAGTATTTT; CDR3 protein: CASSFSPDTQYF
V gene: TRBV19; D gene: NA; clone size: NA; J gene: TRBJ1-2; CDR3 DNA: TGTGCCAGTTCGGTCCCGGGACTCAACTATGGCTACACCTTC; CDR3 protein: CASSVPGLNYGYTF
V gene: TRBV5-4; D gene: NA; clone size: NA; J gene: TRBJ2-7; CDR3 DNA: TGTGCCAGCAGCCTCGGACAGAAGGACGAGCAGTACTTC; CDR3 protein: CASSLGQKDEQYF
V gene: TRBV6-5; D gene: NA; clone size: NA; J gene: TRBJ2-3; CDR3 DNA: TGTGCCAGCGGGGGCCGTAGCACAGATACGCAGTATTTT; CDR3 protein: CASGGRSTDTQYF
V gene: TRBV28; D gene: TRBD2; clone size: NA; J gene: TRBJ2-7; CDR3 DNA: TGTGCCAGCACCGGAGCGGGAGGTACCTACGAGCAGTACTTC; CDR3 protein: CASTGAGGTYEQYF
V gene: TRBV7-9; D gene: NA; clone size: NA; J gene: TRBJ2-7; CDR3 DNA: TGTGCCAGCAGCTTAACGGGTTACGAGCAGTACTTC; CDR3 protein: CASSLTGYEQYF
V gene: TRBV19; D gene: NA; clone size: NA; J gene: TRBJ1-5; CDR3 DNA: TGTGCCAGTAGTACTACATGGGGGCCAAATCAGCCCCAGCATTTT; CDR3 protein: CASSTTWGPNQPQHF
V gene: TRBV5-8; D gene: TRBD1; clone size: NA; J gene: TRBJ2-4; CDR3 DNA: TGTGCCAGCAGACCCCGGACAGGGGGATTCGGAAACATTCAGTACTTC; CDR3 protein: CASRPRTGGFGNIQYF
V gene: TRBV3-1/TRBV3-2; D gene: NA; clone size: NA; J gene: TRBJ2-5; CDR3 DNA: TGTGCCAGCAGCCAAGCTTCCCGAGAGACCCAGTACTTC; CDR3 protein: CASSQASRETQYF
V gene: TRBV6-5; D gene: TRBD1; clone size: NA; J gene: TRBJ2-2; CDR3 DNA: TGTGCCAGCAGTTCTACAGGGGGCAAACTGTCCGGGGAGCTGTTTTTT; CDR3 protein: CASSSTGGKLSGELFF
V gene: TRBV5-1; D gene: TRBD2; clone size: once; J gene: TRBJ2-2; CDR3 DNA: TGCGCCAGCAGCTTGGCTAGCGGGAGCTCCGGGGAGCTGTTTTTT; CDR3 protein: CASSLASGSSGELFF
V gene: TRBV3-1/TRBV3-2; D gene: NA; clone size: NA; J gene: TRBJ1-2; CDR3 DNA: TGTGCCAGCAGCCGTGGACGACTAGGCTACACCTTC; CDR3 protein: CASSRGRLGYTF
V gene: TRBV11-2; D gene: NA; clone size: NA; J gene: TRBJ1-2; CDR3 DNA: TGTGCCAGCAGCTTAGAGGGAGCCGGCTACACCTTC; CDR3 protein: CASSLEGAGYTF
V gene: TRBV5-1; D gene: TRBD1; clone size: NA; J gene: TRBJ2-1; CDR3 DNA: TGCGCCAGCAGCTTGAGGGGACAGGGGGCGTCAGAAAGGTCCTACAATGAGCAGTTCTTC; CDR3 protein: CASSLRGQGASERSYNEQFF
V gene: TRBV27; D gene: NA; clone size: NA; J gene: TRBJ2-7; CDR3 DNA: TGTGCCAGCAGTCCCGGGACATCAACCTACGAGCAGTACTTC; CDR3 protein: CASSPGTSTYEQYF
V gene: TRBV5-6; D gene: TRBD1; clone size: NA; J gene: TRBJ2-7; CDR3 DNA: TGTGCCAGCACCACCGGGACAGCCTACGAGCAGTACTTC; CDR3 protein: CASTTGTAYEQYF
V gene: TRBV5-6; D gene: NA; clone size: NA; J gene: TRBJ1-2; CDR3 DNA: TGTGCCAGCAGCTTGGACCAACAGCTCTATGGCTACACCTTC; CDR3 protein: CASSLDQQLYGYTF
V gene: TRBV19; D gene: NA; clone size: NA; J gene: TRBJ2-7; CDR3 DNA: TGTGCCAGTAGTATAATAACAGGGAGTCCCTACGAGCAGTACTTC; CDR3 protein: CASSIITGSPYEQYF
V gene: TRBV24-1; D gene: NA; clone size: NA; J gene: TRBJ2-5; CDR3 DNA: TGTGCCACCAGTGATAGTCGTCCGGTGGAGACCCAGTACTTC; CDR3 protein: CATSDSRPVETQYF
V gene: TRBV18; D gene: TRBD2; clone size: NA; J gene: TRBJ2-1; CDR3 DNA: TGTGCCAGCGAAACCGGGACTAGCGGTTACAATGAGCAGTTCTTC; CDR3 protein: CASETGTSGYNEQFF
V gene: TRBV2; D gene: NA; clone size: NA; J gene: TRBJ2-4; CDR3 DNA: TGTGCCAGCAGTCTAGACTACGACAACATTCAGTACTTC; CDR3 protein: CASSLDYDNIQYF
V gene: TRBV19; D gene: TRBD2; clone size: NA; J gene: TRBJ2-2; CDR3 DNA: TGTGCCAGTCAGTCTAGCGGGGGGGCATATCGCACCGGGGAGCTGTTTTTT; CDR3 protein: CASQSSGGAYRTGELFF
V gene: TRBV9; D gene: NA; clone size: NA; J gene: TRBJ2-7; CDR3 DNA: TGTGCCAGCAGCGCGGGGACATCCCTCTACGAGCAGTACTTC; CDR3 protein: CASSAGTSLYEQYF
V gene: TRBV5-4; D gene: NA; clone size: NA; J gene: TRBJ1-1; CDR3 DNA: TGTGCCAGCAGCTCTGAGTGGGAGGATGCTTTCTTT; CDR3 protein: CASSSEWEDAFF
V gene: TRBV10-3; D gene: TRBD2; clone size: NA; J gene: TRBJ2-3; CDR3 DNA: TGTGCCATCAGTCACCCTAGCGGGAGATCGGATACGCAGTATTTT; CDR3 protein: CAISHPSGRSDTQYF
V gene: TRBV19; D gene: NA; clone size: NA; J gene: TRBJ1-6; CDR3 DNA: TGTGCCAGTAGTATAGTCCGTGGACAGTGGAATTCACCCCTCCACTTT; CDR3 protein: CASSIVRGQWNSPLHF
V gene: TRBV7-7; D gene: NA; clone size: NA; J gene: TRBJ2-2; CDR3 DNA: TGTGCTAGCAGTTTGCGACAATTCACCGGGGAGCTGTTTTTT; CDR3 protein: CASSLRQFTGELFF
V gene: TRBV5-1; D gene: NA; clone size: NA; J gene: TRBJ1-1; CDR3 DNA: TGCGCCAGCAGCTTGAAAGGGGACACTGAAGCTTTCTTT; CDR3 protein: CASSLKGDTEAFF
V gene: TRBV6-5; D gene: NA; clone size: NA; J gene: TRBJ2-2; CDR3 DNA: TGTGCCAGCCTAGAGAGGGCGAACACCGGGGAGCTGTTTTTT; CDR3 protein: CASLERANTGELFF
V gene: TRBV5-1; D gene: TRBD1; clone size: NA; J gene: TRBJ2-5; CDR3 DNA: TGCGCCAGCAGCCTAGGGACAGTCCAAGAGACCCAGTACTTC; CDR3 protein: CASSLGTVQETQYF
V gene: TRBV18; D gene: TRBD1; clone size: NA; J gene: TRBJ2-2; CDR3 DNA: TGTGCCAGCTCACCCCAGGGGGAGATCACCGGGGAGCTGTTTTTT; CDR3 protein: CASSPQGEITGELFF
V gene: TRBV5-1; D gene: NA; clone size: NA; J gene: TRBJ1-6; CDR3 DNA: TGCGCCAGCGGCCCTGACATGAATTCACCCCTCCACTTT; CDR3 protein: CASGPDMNSPLHF
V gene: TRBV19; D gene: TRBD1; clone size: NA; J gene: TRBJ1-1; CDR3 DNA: TGTGCCAGTAGTATATATGACAGGGACACTGAAGCTTTCTTT; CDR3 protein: CASSIYDRDTEAFF
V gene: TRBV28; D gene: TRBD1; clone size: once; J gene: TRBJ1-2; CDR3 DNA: TGTGCCAGCAGTTCGGGACAGCCTACCTATGGCTACACCTTC; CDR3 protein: CASSSGQPTYGYTF
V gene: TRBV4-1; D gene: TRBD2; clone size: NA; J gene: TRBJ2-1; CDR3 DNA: TGCGCCAGCAGCCAGGTGACTAGCGGGGGCCTTCGCTCCTACAATGAGCAGTTCTTC; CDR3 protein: CASSQVTSGGLRSYNEQFF
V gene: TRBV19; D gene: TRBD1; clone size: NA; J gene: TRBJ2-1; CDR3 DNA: TGTGCCAGCTACTTCTCACAGGGGGATGAGCAGTTCTTC; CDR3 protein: CASYFSQGDEQFF
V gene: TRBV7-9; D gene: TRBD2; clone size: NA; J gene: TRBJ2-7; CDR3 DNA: TGTGCCAGCAGCTCATCGAACGCGGGACTAGCGGGAGGGCCCTACGAGCAGTACTTC; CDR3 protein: CASSSSNAGLAGGPYEQYF
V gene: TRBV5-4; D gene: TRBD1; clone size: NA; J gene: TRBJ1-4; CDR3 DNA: TGTGCCAGCAGCCCAGGGGGAGTTAATGAAAAACTGTTTTTT; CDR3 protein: CASSPGGVNEKLFF
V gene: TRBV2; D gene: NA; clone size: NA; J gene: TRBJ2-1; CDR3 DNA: TGTGCCAGCAGCGGACTCGCGAATGAGCAGTTCTTC; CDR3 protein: CASSGLANEQFF
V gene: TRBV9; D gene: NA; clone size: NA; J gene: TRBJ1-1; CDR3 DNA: TGTGCCAGCAGCGTTGGGTCAGCGGTATTGAACACTGAAGCTTTCTTT; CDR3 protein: CASSVGSAVLNTEAFF
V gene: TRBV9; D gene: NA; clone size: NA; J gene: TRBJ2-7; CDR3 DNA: TGTGCCAGCAGCGTAGAAGCAGGGGCAGGGAGCGGGGACACCTACGAGCAGTACTTC; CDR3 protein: CASSVEAGAGSGDTYEQYF
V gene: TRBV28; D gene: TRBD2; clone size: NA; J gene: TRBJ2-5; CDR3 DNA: TGTGCCAGCATGTACGGGGGGGAGACCCAGTACTTC; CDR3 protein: CASMYGGETQYF
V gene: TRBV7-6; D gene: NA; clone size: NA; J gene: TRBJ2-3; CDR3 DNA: TGTGCCAGCCGGGACTTCCGCACAGATACGCAGTATTTT; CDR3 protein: CASRDFRTDTQYF